Below, 22 T cell receptor beta chains from the same sample are listed, as sequenced in a study of blood T cell repertoires in COVID-19. TCRdb keeps only in-frame clones here, not all; method: immunoSEQ multiplex PCR. In the table there are 150,000 to 200,000 clones, 85% to 90% of which are singletons. Input material: peripheral blood. Every receptor here comes from a human donor in a cohort sampled during active COVID-19.

The gene calls are TRBV5-6 and TRBJ1-1; 9 positions match TRBD1. This CDR3 is 13 amino acids long. Germline values: CDR1 SGHDT, CDR2 YYEEEE. V lost 3 bases and J lost 11; bases outside the gene matches: 8. In DNA, the CDR3 is TGTGCCAGCAGCTCTGGACAGGGGCGCGTCGCTTTCTTT. This codes for CASSSGQGRVAFF.

The V gene is TRBV4-3, the J gene TRBJ1-5, with unresolved D. CDR1 is LGHNA, CDR2 YSLEER, per germline. There are 14 residues in the CDR3. Trimming removed 0 bases from V and 0 bases from J, with 3 bases in between. The CDR3 reads CASSQDLSNQPQHF. The CDR3, as DNA: TGCGCCAGCAGCCAAGACCTTAGCAATCAGCCCCAGCATTTT.

The J gene is TRBJ2-3, the V gene TRBV10-1; 8 bases are shared with TRBD2. The ends lost 3 bases at V and 7 bases at J; junction bases unmatched: 12. This CDR3 is built from 16 residues. Germline CDR1 WNHNN, CDR2 SYGVQD (reference sequence). The DNA for the CDR3 is TGCGCCAGCAGTGAAGACGGGGGGGCCAGATCAAATACGCAGTATTTT. It specifies CASSEDGGARSNTQYF.

The chain joins TRBV9 to TRBJ1-1; D remains unclear. V was shortened by 0 bases and J by 2 bases, with 8 bases between the two germline ends. This CDR3 contains 14 residues. CDR1 SGDLS and CDR2 YYNGEE come from the germline V gene. The CDR3 sequence: CASSVASGNTEAFF. CDR3 nucleotide sequence: TGTGCCAGCAGCGTAGCTTCAGGCAACACTGAAGCTTTCTTT.

This sequence joins TRBV15 and TRBJ2-1; a weak D match, TRBD2 (6 bases). Germline loops: CDR1 LNHNV, CDR2 YYDKDF (reference sequence). The CDR3 spans 16 residues. V gave up 5 bases and J gave up 1 base, with 15 bases separating them. CDR3: CATSPPGSSSYNEQFF. The CDR3 nucleotides read TGTGCCACCAGCCCCCCCGGGAGTTCGTCCTACAATGAGCAGTTCTTC.

The chain has TRBV15 and TRBJ1-4; no clear D gene. The CDR3 runs 14 residues. Germline V gives CDR1 LNHNV, CDR2 YYDKDF (reference sequence). Trimming stripped 4 bases from V and 0 bases from J, with 6 bases between. The CDR3 bases are TGTGCCACCAGCAAACAGTCAACTAATGAAAAACTGTTTTTT. Residues: CATSKQSTNEKLFF.

The chain joins TRBV18 to TRBJ1-1; a weak D match, TRBD1 (5 bases). CDR3 length: 15 residues. Trimming pared 4 bases from V and 1 base from J, leaving 13 bases between. Per germline, CDR1 KGHSH and CDR2 LQKENI. The CDR3 loop is CASSLQQDPNTEAFF. The CDR3 DNA follows: TGTGCCAGCTCACTCCAACAGGATCCGAACACTGAAGCTTTCTTT.

The chain recombines TRBV28 with TRBJ2-1, with 10 bases fitting TRBD2. V gave up 4 bases and J gave up 5 bases; unmatched junction bases: 8. Germline lookup yields CDR1 MDHEN and CDR2 SYDVKM. CDR3 size: 16 residues. CDR3 in DNA: TGTGCCAGCAGTTCTCTAGCGGGAGACCTGGACAATGAGCAGTTCTTC. It codes for CASSSLAGDLDNEQFF.

The V and J genes are TRBV9 and TRBJ2-1; 8 bases line up with TRBD1. The germline CDR1 and CDR2 sequences are SGDLS and YYNGEE. The CDR3 sequence is 17 residues long. After removal of 4 bases from V and 4 bases from J, the junction contained 13 bases not matched to a gene. The CDR3 DNA follows: TGTGCCAGCAGCCCAGATTCGACAGGGGCCTTATACAATGAGCAGTTCTTC. This codes for CASSPDSTGALYNEQFF.

This chain connects TRBV3-1 (or the pseudogene TRBV3-2) to TRBJ1-2; D not resolved. With 0 bases removed from V and 8 bases from J, the gap between germline ends came to 13 bases. Germline V gene sequence: CDR1 LGHDT, CDR2 YNNKEL (reference sequence). This CDR3 region has 14 residues. CDR3 bases: TGTGCCAGCAGCCAAGATCTAAACCTATCGGGCTACACCTTC. The encoded protein is CASSQDLNLSGYTF.

This clone has just one count. The chain links TRBV19 to TRBJ2-7; TRBD1 might be the D (6 bases). V dropped 3 bases and J dropped 0 bases, with 12 bases sitting between them. The CDR3 runs 15 residues. The V gene's germline CDR1 is LNHDA and CDR2 SQIVND (reference sequence). The CDR3 loop is CASSIQPTGSYEQYF. CDR3 DNA: TGTGCCAGTAGTATTCAACCGACAGGCTCCTACGAGCAGTACTTC. The complete variable domain, with remaining parts taken from reference TRBV19 and TRBJ2-7, reads DGGITQSPKYLFRKEGQNVTLSCEQNLNHDAMYWYRQDPGQGLRLIYYSQIVNDFQKGDIAEGYSVSREKKESFPLTVTSAQKNPTAFYLCASSIQPTGSYEQYFGPGTRLTVT.

The V and J genes are TRBV2 and TRBJ2-7; D gene uncertain. Trimming cost V 6 bases and J 6 bases, with 15 bases left between them. This CDR3 contains 13 residues. Germline V gives CDR1 SNHLY, CDR2 FYNNEI. CDR3 sequence (DNA): TGTGCCAGCAGGGATAGTGGGTGGAGCGAGCAGTACTTC. It specifies CASRDSGWSEQYF.

The V call is TRBV6-2 or TRBV6-3, the J call TRBJ2-1, with D perhaps matching TRBD1 (6 bases). Looked up from germline, CDR1 is MNHEY and CDR2 is SVGEGT. The CDR3 extends over 15 amino acids. V lost 7 bases and J 7 bases, leaving 20 bases between the germline ends. This chain's CDR3 is CASIPDLMGANEQFF. The CDR3 nucleotides read TGTGCCAGCATCCCGGACTTAATGGGGGCGAATGAGCAGTTCTTC.

The J gene is TRBJ2-5, the V gene TRBV4-1, with D perhaps TRBD2 (6 bases). The CDR3 is made up of 18 amino acids. Germline values: CDR1 MGHRA, CDR2 YSYEKL. V was shortened by 2 bases and J by 3 bases, with 22 bases between the two germline ends. Written as DNA, the CDR3 is TGCGCCAGCAGCCAATCTTTCTTGGCGGCGGGGATAGAAGAGACCCAGTACTTC. Amino acids: CASSQSFLAAGIEETQYF.

This clone was observed once. The genes are TRBV6-6 and TRBJ2-3; D possibly corresponds to TRBD1 (6 bases). Trimming removed 2 bases from V and 2 bases from J, with 11 bases in between. Per the germline V gene, CDR1 is MNHNY and CDR2 is SVGAGI (reference sequence). The CDR3 is 15 residues long. In DNA, the CDR3 is TGTGCCAGCAGTTACCAGGGGATGCTCACAGATACGCAGTATTTT. This encodes CASSYQGMLTDTQYF.

This chain links TRBV11-3 with TRBJ2-3, with 8 bases fitting TRBD2. The ends lost 1 base at V and 4 bases at J; junction bases unmatched: 4. The CDR3 is made up of 15 amino acids. The germline gives CDR1 SGHNT, CDR2 YENEEA. The CDR3: CASSLAGGASDTQYF. The CDR3 DNA reads TGTGCCAGCAGCTTAGCGGGGGGGGCATCAGATACGCAGTATTTT.

The chain links TRBV15 to TRBJ1-3, with D tentatively TRBD1 (5 bases). The CDR3 has 14 residues. Trimming pared 5 bases from V and 4 bases from J, leaving 12 bases between. Germline values: CDR1 LNHNV, CDR2 YYDKDF (reference sequence). CDR3 nucleotide sequence: TGTGCCACCAGCGCGGGGGGTCCGGGAAACACCATATATTTT. It specifies CATSAGGPGNTIYF.

The V call is TRBV6-2 or TRBV6-3, the J call TRBJ2-5, with TRBD2 as a possible D gene (5 bases). There are 14 residues in the CDR3. Germline values: CDR1 MNHEY, CDR2 SVGEGT. Trimming took off 4 bases at V and 4 bases at J, with 13 bases between the two ends. CDR3 amino acids: CASSLNPGGETQYF. The CDR3 DNA follows: TGTGCCAGCAGTTTGAACCCAGGAGGAGAGACCCAGTACTTC.

J is TRBJ2-1 and V is TRBV11-3; D is undetermined. Germline loops: CDR1 SGHNT, CDR2 YENEEA. Deletions cut 0 bases from V and 0 bases from J, with 6 bases between. This CDR3 contains 15 residues. The chain's CDR3 is CASSLDVRSYNEQFF. For the CDR3, the DNA is TGTGCCAGCAGCTTAGACGTCCGCTCCTACAATGAGCAGTTCTTC.

V usage is TRBV10-2 and J usage is TRBJ2-7, with 11 positions matching TRBD1. This CDR3 is built from 19 residues. The ends lost 3 bases at V and 4 bases at J; junction bases unmatched: 17. CDR1 is WSHSY and CDR2 is SAAADI in the germline V gene. This chain's CDR3 is CASSDFFRTGGSSRYEQYF. In DNA form, the CDR3 reads TGCGCCAGCAGTGATTTTTTCCGGACAGGGGGCTCTAGTAGGTACGAGCAGTACTTC.

This sequence joins TRBV5-1 and TRBJ2-7; 9 positions match TRBD2. Losses at the gene ends were 1 base for V and 6 bases for J; bases not matched to a gene: 8. The CDR3 is 15 residues long. Germline assignment: CDR1 SGHRS and CDR2 YFSETQ. This CDR3 is CASSLKGGRAGEQYF. The DNA of the CDR3 is TGCGCCAGCAGCTTGAAGGGCGGGAGGGCCGGCGAGCAGTACTTC.

The rearrangement links TRBV21-1 to TRBJ1-5. TRBV21-1 has pseudogene status. The CDR3 has 15 residues. The CDR3 DNA reads as TGTGCCAGCAGCACTCGGCCGAGGTCGGATCAGCCCCAGCATTTT. This translates into CASSTRPRSDQPQHF.